A single sample gave rise to the 10 T cell receptor beta chains below, sequenced in a study of control samples from healthy donors and cancer patients. Data came from immunoSEQ multiplex PCR; TCRdb stores just in-frame clones and leaves some out. The table shows 150,000 or so clones, with approximately 86% occurring only once. Sequencing was carried out using blood. These receptors all stem from a man aged 18 to 29 in good health.

This clone was seen more than once but under ten times. V gene TRBV4-1 combines with J gene TRBJ1-3; 9 bases are a match to TRBD1. The CDR3 runs 19 residues. Germline loops: CDR1 MGHRA, CDR2 YSYEKL. V dropped 4 bases and J dropped 4; count of bases not matched to a gene: 17. The chain's CDR3 is CASSPRKSTGGAEGNTIYF. The DNA for the CDR3 is TGCGCCAGCAGCCCCCGGAAATCTACAGGGGGCGCAGAAGGAAACACCATATATTTT.

The CDR3 sequence is CAWGQGLGYEQYF. The CDR3 DNA is TGTGCCTGGGGACAGGGGTTGGGGTACGAGCAGTACTTC. This chain links TRBV30 with TRBJ2-7; TRBD1 aligns across 9 bases. This CDR3 has 13 residues. Germline lookup yields CDR1 GTSNPN and CDR2 SVGIG (reference sequence). V was clipped by 5 bases and J by 4 bases; unmatched bases: 6. The full variable domain, completed using reference TRBV30 and TRBJ2-7, is SQTIHQWPATLVQPVGSPLSLECTVEGTSNPNLYWYRQAAGRGLQLLFYSVGIGQISSEVPQNLSASRPQDRQFILSSKKLLLSDSGFYLCAWGQGLGYEQYFGPGTRLTVT.

The V gene is TRBV5-5, the J gene TRBJ1-3; 7 nucleotides align to TRBD1. The length of the CDR3 is 18 residues. The junction had 15 bases not matched to a gene; V was cut back by 4 bases and J by 2 bases. Per the germline V gene, CDR1 is SGHKS and CDR2 is YYEKEE (reference sequence). DNA for the CDR3: TGTGCCAGCAGCCCCGCTTCTCGACAGGGAGCACCTGGAAACACCATATATTTT. Encoded protein: CASSPASRQGAPGNTIYF.

The chain carries TRBV4-3 and TRBJ1-6; D remains unclear. The germline gives CDR1 LGHNA, CDR2 YSLEER. This CDR3 contains 18 residues. V was cut by 0 bases and J by 1 base, with 13 bases left in between. CDR3: CASSQEHTGSSYNSPLHF. Written as DNA, the CDR3 is TGCGCCAGCAGCCAAGAACACACGGGGTCTTCCTATAATTCACCCCTCCACTTT.

V and J are TRBV28 and TRBJ1-1, with unresolved D. V lost 2 bases, J lost 3 bases, and 13 bases lay in between. The CDR3 is made up of 15 amino acids. Per the germline V gene, CDR1 is MDHEN and CDR2 is SYDVKM. The CDR3 coding sequence is TGTGCCAGCAGTTTACAGCCGGGGTTGGACACTGAAGCTTTCTTT. Translation gives CASSLQPGLDTEAFF.

The chain couples TRBV7-8 to TRBJ1-2; D gene uncertain. This CDR3 has 14 residues. CDR1 and CDR2 from the germline V gene are SGHVS and FQNEAQ. V gave up 3 bases and J gave up 12 bases, with 20 bases separating them. DNA of the CDR3: TGTGCCAGCAGCTTGGGTCTCGGCCAGCGGTCGGACACCTTC. This translates into CASSLGLGQRSDTF.

As DNA, the CDR3 is TGTGCTAGTGGTTTGGTTCCTCAGGTCGGGCACAATGGCTACACCTTC. Protein product: CASGLVPQVGHNGYTF. The chain couples TRBV12-5 to TRBJ1-2; D is ambiguous. The V and J ends lost 0 bases and 6 bases respectively, with 17 bases between them. The CDR3 is made up of 16 amino acids. Germline CDR1 is LGHNT and CDR2 is FRNRAP. Looking up the rest from reference TRBV12-5 and TRBJ1-2 gives the full variable domain: DARVTQTPRHKVTEMGQEVTMRCQPILGHNTVFWYRQTMMQGLELLAYFRNRAPLDDSGMPKDRFSAEMPDATLATLKIQPSEPRDSAVYFCASGLVPQVGHNGYTFGSGTRLTVV.

The V call is TRBV27, the J call TRBJ1-3; tentatively, D is TRBD1 (6 bases). V lost 5 bases and J 0 bases, leaving 14 bases between the germline ends. The germline CDR1 and CDR2 sequences are MNHEY and SMNVEV (reference sequence). The CDR3 length is 16 residues. The DNA for the CDR3 is TGTGCCAGCAGTACCTCCGGGACAACCTCTGGAAACACCATATATTTT. This encodes CASSTSGTTSGNTIYF.

The CDR3 spells CASSPLRIMNTEAFF. The CDR3 DNA reads as TGTGCCAGCTCACCACTGAGGATCATGAACACTGAAGCTTTCTTT. The chain has TRBV18 and TRBJ1-1; D gene unclear. With 1 base removed from V and 0 bases from J, the gap between germline ends came to 9 bases. CDR3 length: 15 residues. Germline V gene data show CDR1 as KGHSH and CDR2 as LQKENI. Looking up the rest from reference TRBV18 and TRBJ1-1 gives the full variable domain: NAGVMQNPRHLVRRRGQEARLRCSPMKGHSHVYWYRQLPEEGLKFMVYLQKENIIDESGMPKERFSAEFPKEGPSILRIQQVVRGDSAAYFCASSPLRIMNTEAFFGQGTRLTVV.

This clone was seen only a few times. The chain uses TRBV9 and TRBJ2-5; D not resolved. In germline, CDR1 is SGDLS, CDR2 YYNGEE. This CDR3 is built from 14 residues. Trimming removed 0 bases at V and 5 bases at J, with 11 bases between. CDR3: CASSVGVLPETQYF. The DNA for the CDR3 is TGTGCCAGCAGCGTAGGGGTATTGCCTGAGACCCAGTACTTC.